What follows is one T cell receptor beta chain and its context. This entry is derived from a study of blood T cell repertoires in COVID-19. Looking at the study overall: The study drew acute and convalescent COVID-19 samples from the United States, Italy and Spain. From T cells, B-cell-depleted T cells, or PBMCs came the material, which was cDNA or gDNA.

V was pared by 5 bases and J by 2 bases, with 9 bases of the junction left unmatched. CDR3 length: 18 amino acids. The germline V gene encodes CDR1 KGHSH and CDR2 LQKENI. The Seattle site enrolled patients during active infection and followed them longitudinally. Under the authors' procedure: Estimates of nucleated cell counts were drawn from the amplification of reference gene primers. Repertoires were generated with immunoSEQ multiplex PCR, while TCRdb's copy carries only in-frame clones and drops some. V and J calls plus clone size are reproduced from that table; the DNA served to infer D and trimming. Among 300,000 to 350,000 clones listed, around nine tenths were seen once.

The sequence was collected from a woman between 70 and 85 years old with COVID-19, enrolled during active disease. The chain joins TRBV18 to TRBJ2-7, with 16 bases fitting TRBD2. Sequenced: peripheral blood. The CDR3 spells CASSTGTSGGATAYEQYF. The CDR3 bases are TGTGCCAGCTCAACCGGGACTAGCGGGGGGGCCACGGCCTACGAGCAGTACTTC.